This T cell receptor (beta chain) was retrieved from a study of CD8 T cells in Susac syndrome. RNA totalling about 0.45 to 1 ug underwent reverse transcription with random hexamers. The CDR3 of TCR beta was amplified by immunoSEQ multiplex PCR across 54 Vbeta and 13 Jbeta. A single record per CDR3 protein comes from TCRdb applying MiXCR to the immunoSEQ multiplex PCR reads. The sample includes around 130,000 distinct CDR3 sequences, around 91% of them seen just once. With regard to this clonotype: As yet, its antigen is unknown.

Study-wide findings and caveats: The study recognized that the number of individuals in its TCR sequencing and HLA analysis was relatively small.

TCR beta from blood CD8+ and CD4+ T cells was sequenced. TEMRA cells underwent FACS enrichment and CD8+ and CD4+ T cells underwent negative isolation. Germline CDR1 is MNHNY and CDR2 is SVGAGI (reference sequence). The CDR3 length is 11 residues. Trimming took off 7 bases at V and 3 bases at J, with 6 bases between the two ends. The source is a human donor with multiple sclerosis. What was sequenced was CD8+ T cells from PBMCs. The J gene is TRBJ1-1, the V gene TRBV6-6; D is undetermined. CDR3 bases: TGTGCCAGCACGGACTACACTGAAGCTTTCTTT. Residues: CASTDYTEAFF.